This T cell receptor beta chain derives from a study of T cell responses to AZD1222 COVID-19 vaccine. V trimming: 4 bases; J trimming: 6 bases; junction bases outside the gene matches: 5. Germline CDR1 SQVTM, CDR2 ANQGSEA. The CDR3 consists of 14 residues. Concerning this clone itself: Its antigen is not known.

Some clones are missing from TCRdb's copy, which holds only in-frame ones; the method was immunoSEQ multiplex PCR. The sample has under 200,000 clones; 70% to 90% are singletons. Overall study results and limits: CD4 TCRs covered the whole spike, strongest at regions 160-218 and 743-854.

The receptor comes from an adult who received the AZD1222 COVID-19 vaccine. The rearrangement links TRBV29-1 to TRBJ1-5, with 11 positions matching TRBD1. Here the sequenced sample was peripheral blood, taken 28 days after the second AZD1222 dose. In DNA form, the CDR3 reads TGCAGCGTTGGGGACAGGGGGTTGGGTCAGCCCCAGCATTTT. It translates to CSVGDRGLGQPQHF.